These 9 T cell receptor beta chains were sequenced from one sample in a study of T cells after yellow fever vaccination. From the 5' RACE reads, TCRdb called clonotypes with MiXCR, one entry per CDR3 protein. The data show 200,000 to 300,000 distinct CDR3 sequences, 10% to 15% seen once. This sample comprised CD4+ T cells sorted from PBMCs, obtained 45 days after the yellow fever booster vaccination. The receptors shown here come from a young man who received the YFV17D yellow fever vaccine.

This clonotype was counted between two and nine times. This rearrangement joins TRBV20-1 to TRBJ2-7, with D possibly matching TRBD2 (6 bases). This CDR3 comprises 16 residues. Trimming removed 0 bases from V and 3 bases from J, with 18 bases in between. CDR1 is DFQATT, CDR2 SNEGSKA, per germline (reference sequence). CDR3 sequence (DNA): TGCAGTGCTAGAGATCAACGCGGGCGGGATGGCTACGAGCAGTACTTC. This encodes CSARDQRGRDGYEQYF.

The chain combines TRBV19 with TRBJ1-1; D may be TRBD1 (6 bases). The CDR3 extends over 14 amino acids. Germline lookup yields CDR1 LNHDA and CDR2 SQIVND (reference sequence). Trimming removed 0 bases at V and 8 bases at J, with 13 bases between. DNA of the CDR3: TGTGCCAGTAGTATAGATCCGACAGGCTGGGAAGCTTTCTTT. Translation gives CASSIDPTGWEAFF. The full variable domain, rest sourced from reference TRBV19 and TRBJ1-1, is DGGITQSPKYLFRKEGQNVTLSCEQNLNHDAMYWYRQDPGQGLRLIYYSQIVNDFQKGDIAEGYSVSREKKESFPLTVTSAQKNPTAFYLCASSIDPTGWEAFFGQGTRLTVV.

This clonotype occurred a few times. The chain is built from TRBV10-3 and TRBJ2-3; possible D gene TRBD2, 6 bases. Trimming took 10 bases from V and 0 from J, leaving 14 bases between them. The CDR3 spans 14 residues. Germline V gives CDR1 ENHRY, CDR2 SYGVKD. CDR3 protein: CATLLSGSTDTQYF. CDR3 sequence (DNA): TGTGCCACCCTTCTTAGCGGCAGCACAGATACGCAGTATTTT.

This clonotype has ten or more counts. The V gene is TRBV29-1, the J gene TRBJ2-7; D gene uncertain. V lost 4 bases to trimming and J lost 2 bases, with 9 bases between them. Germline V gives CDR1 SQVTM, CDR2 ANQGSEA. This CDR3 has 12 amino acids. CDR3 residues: CSVGGPAYEQYF. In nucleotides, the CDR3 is TGCAGCGTTGGTGGTCCGGCCTACGAGCAGTACTTC.

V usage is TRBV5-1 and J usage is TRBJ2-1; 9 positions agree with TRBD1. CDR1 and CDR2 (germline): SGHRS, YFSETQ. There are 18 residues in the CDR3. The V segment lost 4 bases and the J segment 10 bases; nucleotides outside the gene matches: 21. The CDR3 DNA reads TGCGCCAGCAGCCCGACCCCCAGGACAGGGGCTCATTCGGGGGAGCAGTTCTTC. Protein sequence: CASSPTPRTGAHSGEQFF.

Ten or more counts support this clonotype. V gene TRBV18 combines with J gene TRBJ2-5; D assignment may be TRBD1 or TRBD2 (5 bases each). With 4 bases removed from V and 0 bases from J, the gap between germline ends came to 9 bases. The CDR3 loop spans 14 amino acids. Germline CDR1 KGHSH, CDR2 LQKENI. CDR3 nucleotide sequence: TGTGCCAGCTCACGGGGGTTGGACCAAGAGACCCAGTACTTC. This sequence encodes CASSRGLDQETQYF. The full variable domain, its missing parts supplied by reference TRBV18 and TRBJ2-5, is NAGVMQNPRHLVRRRGQEARLRCSPMKGHSHVYWYRQLPEEGLKFMVYLQKENIIDESGMPKERFSAEFPKEGPSILRIQQVVRGDSAAYFCASSRGLDQETQYFGPGTRLLVL.

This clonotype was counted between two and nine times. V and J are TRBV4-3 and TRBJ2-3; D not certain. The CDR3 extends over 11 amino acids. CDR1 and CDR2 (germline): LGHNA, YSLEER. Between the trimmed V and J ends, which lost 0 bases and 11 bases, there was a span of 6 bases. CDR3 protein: CASSQESRQYF. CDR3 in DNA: TGCGCCAGCAGCCAAGAGTCTAGGCAGTATTTT.

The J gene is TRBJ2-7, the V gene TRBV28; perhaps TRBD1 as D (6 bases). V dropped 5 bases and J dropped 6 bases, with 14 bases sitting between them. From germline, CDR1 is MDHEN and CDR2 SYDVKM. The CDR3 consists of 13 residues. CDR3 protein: CASSVSRTVEQYF. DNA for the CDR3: TGTGCCAGCAGTGTATCGAGGACAGTCGAGCAGTACTTC. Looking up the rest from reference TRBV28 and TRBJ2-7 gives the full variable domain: DVKVTQSSRYLVKRTGEKVFLECVQDMDHENMFWYRQDPGLGLRLIYFSYDVKMKEKGDIPEGYSVSREKKERFSLILESASTNQTSMYLCASSVSRTVEQYFGPGTRLTVT.

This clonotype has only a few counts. The CDR3 DNA follows: TGTGCCAGCAGCGTTAGCGGGAGGGCCTGGGATGAGCAGTTCTTC. Translation: CASSVSGRAWDEQFF. This chain connects TRBV7-2 to TRBJ2-1; 11 bases agree with TRBD2. After removal of 5 bases from V and 8 bases from J, the junction contained 8 bases not matched to a gene. The CDR3 has 15 amino acids. CDR1 SGHTA and CDR2 FQGNSA come from the germline V gene.